This T cell receptor beta chain comes out of a study of blood T cell repertoires in COVID-19. The overall study: Collection of acute and convalescent COVID-19 samples took place in the United States, Italy and Spain. The analysed material was cDNA or gDNA that came from T cells, B-cell-depleted T cells, or PBMCs.

Under the authors' procedure: The authors estimated nucleated cell counts from reference gene primer amplification. Profiled with immunoSEQ multiplex PCR; TCRdb holds only in-frame clones, not every one. That table gives V, J and clone size, and the DNA gave D and trimming. The sample shows about 33,000 clones, about 82% of them seen only once. To note about this clone: Other DNA sequences in the sample encode the same CDR3.

This CDR3 spans 13 amino acids. Trimming removed 6 bases from V and 3 bases from J; junction bases left unmatched: 1. In germline, CDR1 is MNHEY, CDR2 SVGAGI. The chain has TRBV6-5 and TRBJ2-1; 8 bases fit TRBD2. The source material was peripheral blood. The source is a man between 60 and 75 years old with active COVID-19. The CDR3, as DNA: TGTGCCAGCAGGAGCGGGAGCTACAATGAGCAGTTCTTC. Translating it yields CASRSGSYNEQFF.